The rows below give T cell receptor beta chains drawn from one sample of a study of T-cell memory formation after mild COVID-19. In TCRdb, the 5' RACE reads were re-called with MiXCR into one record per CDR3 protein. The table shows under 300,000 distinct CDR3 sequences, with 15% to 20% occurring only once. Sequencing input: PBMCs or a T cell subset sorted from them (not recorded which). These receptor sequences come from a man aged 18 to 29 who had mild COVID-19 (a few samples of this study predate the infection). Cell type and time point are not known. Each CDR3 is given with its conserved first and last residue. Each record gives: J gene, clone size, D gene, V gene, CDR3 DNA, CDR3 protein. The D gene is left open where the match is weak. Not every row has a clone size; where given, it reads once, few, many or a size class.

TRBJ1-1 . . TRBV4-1 TGCGCCAGCAGCCCTCAACCACAGGGGAACACTGAAGCTTTCTTT CASSPQPQGNTEAFF
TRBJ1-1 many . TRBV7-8 TGTGCCAGCAGCTTGGACCCCATGGGTACTGAAGCTTTCTTT CASSLDPMGTEAFF
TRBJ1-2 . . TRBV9 TGTGCCAGCGGGCAGGAGAACTATGGCTACACCTTC CASGQENYGYTF
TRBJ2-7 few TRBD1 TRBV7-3 TGTGCCAGCAGCTTAAGTGGGCAGGGGGCCGAGGAGCAGTACTTC CASSLSGQGAEEQYF
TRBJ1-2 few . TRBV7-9 TGTGCCAGCAGCTTAGGGGCAGGGTCTACCTATGGCTACACCTTC CASSLGAGSTYGYTF
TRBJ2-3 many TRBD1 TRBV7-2 TGTGCCAGCAGCCTCGGGGACAGCGTGATTACAGATACGCAGTATTTT CASSLGDSVITDTQYF
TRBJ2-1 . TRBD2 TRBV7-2 TGTGCCAGCAACGCCGTATTTGTGGGGGGGGACAATGAGCAGTTCTTC CASNAVFVGGDNEQFF
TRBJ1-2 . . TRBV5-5 TGTGCCAGCAGCTTGAGAGACAGCAGCTATGGCTACACCTTC CASSLRDSSYGYTF
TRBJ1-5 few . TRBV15 TGTGCCACCAGCAGAGATCCGACAGGTCTAAATCAGCCCCAGCATTTT CATSRDPTGLNQPQHF
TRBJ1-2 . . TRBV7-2 TGTGCCAGCAGCTTACAGTACAGCGGGGACGGCTACACCTTC CASSLQYSGDGYTF
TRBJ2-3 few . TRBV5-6 TGTGCCAGCAGCTTCGGGGCCCCCGCAGATACGCAGTATTTT CASSFGAPADTQYF
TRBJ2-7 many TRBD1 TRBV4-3 TGCGCCAGCAGCCACAGGACAGGGGGCTCCTACGAGCAGTACTTC CASSHRTGGSYEQYF
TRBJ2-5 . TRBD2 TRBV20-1 TGCAGTGCGGACGGGACTAGCGGGGACCTTGAGACCCAGTACTTC CSADGTSGDLETQYF
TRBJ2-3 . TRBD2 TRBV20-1 TGCAGTGCTAGAGCATCAATCACTTATAGCGGGGGTGGGAATACGCAGTATTTT CSARASITYSGGGNTQYF
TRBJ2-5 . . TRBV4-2 TGTGCCAGCAGCCAAGATCCGGGACGCGGGGAAGAGACCCAGTACTTC CASSQDPGRGEETQYF
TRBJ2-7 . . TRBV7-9 TGTGCCAGCAGCTTAGGGGCGGGGACAGAGAGACACGAGCAGTACTTC CASSLGAGTERHEQYF
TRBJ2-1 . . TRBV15 TGTGCCACCAGCCGGGGGACCGGCTCCTACAATGAGCAGTTCTTC CATSRGTGSYNEQFF
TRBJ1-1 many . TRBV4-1 TGCGCCAGCAGCCAAGATAGGAGCCCGCAGGTTGGCACTGAAGCTTTCTTT CASSQDRSPQVGTEAFF
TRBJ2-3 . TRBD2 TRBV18 TGTGCCAGCTCACCACCTTCCGGGGGGGGAGCTAGCACAGATACGCAGTATTTT CASSPPSGGGASTDTQYF
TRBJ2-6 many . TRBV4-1 TGCGCCAGCAGCCGGAAGCCGGGACGGGTCTCTGGGGCCAACGTCCTGACTTTC CASSRKPGRVSGANVLTF
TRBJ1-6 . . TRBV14 TGTGCCAGCAGCCAGGGTGTCAACACACCCCTCCACTTT CASSQGVNTPLHF
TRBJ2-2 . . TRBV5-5 TGTGCCAGCAGTCTGTCGGGGAGGAACACCGGGGAGCTGTTTTTT CASSLSGRNTGELFF
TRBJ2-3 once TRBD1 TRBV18 TGTGCCAGCTCACTCGGACAGGGAAGAACTACAGATACGCAGTATTTT CASSLGQGRTTDTQYF
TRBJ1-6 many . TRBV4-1 TGCGCCAGCAGCCAAGGGAGTAGACCCCAATCACCCCTCCACTTT CASSQGSRPQSPLHF
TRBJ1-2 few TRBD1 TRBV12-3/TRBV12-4 TGTGCCAGCACCGTACAGGGGCGGAGCTACACCTTC CASTVQGRSYTF
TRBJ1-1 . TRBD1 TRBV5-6 TGTGCCAGCAGCTGGGACAGGGGTAACACTGAAGCTTTCTTT CASSWDRGNTEAFF
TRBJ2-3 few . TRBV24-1 TGTGCCATAACCCGGGACAGCACAGATACGCAGTATTTT CAITRDSTDTQYF
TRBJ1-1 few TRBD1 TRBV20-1 TGCAGTGCTGGGAAGGGGGCTTACACTGAAGCTTTCTTT CSAGKGAYTEAFF
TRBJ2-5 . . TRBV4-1 TGCGCCAGCAGCCAAGGTGGATGGGAGACCCAGTACTTC CASSQGGWETQYF